The 21 T cell receptor beta chains below were found in one sample sequenced in a study of regulatory T cells in long-lasting Graves disease. Libraries of TCR beta came from iRepertoire HTBI primers plus Arm-PCR of CDR3 regions. Each CDR3 protein gets one entry after TCRdb re-called the multiplex PCR reads with MiXCR. The table lists a few hundred thousand distinct CDR3 sequences, about 17% of them singletons. Time point defined: newly diagnosed GD, antithyroid drugs for less than 3 months. The authors made the TCR library using RNA they extracted from PBMCs. These sequences were also reported in another study, on T cells in Graves' hyperthyroidism and ophthalmopathy.

This specimen was peripheral blood mononuclear cells (PBMCs), taken at new diagnosis, from a patient treated with antithyroid drugs. Receptor source: a woman in her late teens or twenties with Graves disease.

This clonotype was seen only a few times. A much larger clone sits a single nucleotide away, making a read error possible. The chain links TRBV28 to TRBJ1-2, with no clear D. Per germline, CDR1 MDHEN and CDR2 SYDVKM. The CDR3 runs 15 residues. The CDR3 region has the DNA TGTGCCAGCAGTAGCCTCGGGAATCAGCCCTATGACTACACCTTC. It codes for CASSSLGNQPYDYTF.

The chain has TRBV4-1 and TRBJ1-2; no clear D gene. Trimming pared 4 bases from V and 3 bases from J, leaving 15 bases between. In germline, CDR1 is MGHRA, CDR2 YSYEKL. This CDR3 contains 15 residues. The CDR3 here is CASSPLQTIYYGYTF. CDR3 in DNA: TGCGCCAGCAGCCCACTTCAGACTATATACTATGGCTACACCTTC.

This clonotype was recorded at least ten times. The chain has TRBV29-1 and TRBJ2-7; 10 positions agree with TRBD2. The CDR3 contains 17 residues. Germline V gene lookup returns CDR1 SQVTM and CDR2 ANQGSEA. V lost 7 bases and J lost 4; bases outside the gene matches: 19. The CDR3 loop is CSALGAALAGGRYEQYF. DNA for the CDR3: TGCAGCGCATTAGGTGCCGCCTTAGCGGGAGGTCGGTACGAGCAGTACTTC.

V is TRBV2 and J is TRBJ2-7, with 7 bases fitting TRBD1. The CDR3 has 16 residues. V dropped 6 bases and J dropped 1; count of bases not matched to a gene: 12. CDR1 SNHLY and CDR2 FYNNEI come from the germline V gene. The CDR3 spells CASRARQGPFSYEQYF. In DNA, the CDR3 is TGTGCCAGCAGAGCTCGACAGGGACCATTTTCCTACGAGCAGTACTTC.

J is TRBJ2-1 and V is TRBV7-3; the D gene is possibly TRBD2 (6 bases). Germline loops: CDR1 SGHTA, CDR2 FQGTGA. This CDR3 contains 12 residues. The V gene lost 0 bases and the J gene lost 9 bases, with 6 bases spanning the gap. DNA of the CDR3: TGTGCCAGCAGCTTAACGGAGGGTGAGCAGTTCTTC. Translation: CASSLTEGEQFF.

This clonotype was seen many times. The gene calls are TRBV12-3 or TRBV12-4 and TRBJ1-4, with D perhaps TRBD1 (5 bases). V was shortened by 5 bases and J by 6 bases, with 13 bases between the two germline ends. This CDR3 comprises 14 residues. The CDR3 bases are TGTGCCAGCAGTATTAAACCCAGGGATGAAAAACTGTTTTTT. Translated: CASSIKPRDEKLFF.

This chain links TRBV11-3 with TRBJ2-2; D is unresolved. There are 17 residues in the CDR3. Germline lookup yields CDR1 SGHNT and CDR2 YENEEA. Trimming left V 0 bases short and J 0 bases short, with 11 bases between. CDR3 amino acids: CASSLEKAFANTGELFF. Written as DNA, the CDR3 is TGTGCCAGCAGCTTAGAAAAAGCCTTCGCGAACACCGGGGAGCTGTTTTTT. Drawing the rest from reference TRBV11-3 and TRBJ2-2, the complete variable domain is EAGVVQSPRYKIIEKKQPVAFWCNPISGHNTLYWYLQNLGQGPELLIRYENEEAVDDSQLPKDRFSAERLKGVDSTLKIQPAELGDSAVYLCASSLEKAFANTGELFFGEGSRLTVL.

This clonotype was counted many times. The gene calls are TRBV9 and TRBJ1-1; 8 bases align to TRBD1. CDR1 and CDR2 from the germline V gene are SGDLS and YYNGEE. This CDR3 region has 18 residues. V dropped 2 bases and J dropped 0; count of bases not matched to a gene: 12. The CDR3 sequence is CASSVPIRGQVMNTEAFF. The CDR3 DNA reads as TGTGCCAGCAGCGTCCCGATCAGGGGACAGGTGATGAACACTGAAGCTTTCTTT.

This clonotype was seen only a few times. The CDR3 DNA is TGTGCCAGCAAGGATTTCGGCAATGAGCAGTTCTTC. Translating it yields CASKDFGNEQFF. J is TRBJ2-1 and V is TRBV6-1; no definite D call. The CDR3 is 12 residues long. The V and J ends lost 7 bases and 6 bases respectively, with 10 bases between them. CDR1 is MNHNS and CDR2 is SASEGT in the germline V gene.

This clonotype was seen many times. V and J are TRBV6-1 and TRBJ1-1, with 8 bases that match TRBD1. CDR3 length equals 13 residues. Germline V lookup: CDR1 MNHNS, CDR2 SASEGT. Trimming removed 6 bases from V and 5 bases from J; junction bases left unmatched: 5. The CDR3 bases are TGTGCCAGCAGCCAGGGGGCGCTTACTGAAGCTTTCTTT. It translates to CASSQGALTEAFF.

This clonotype was detected only a few times. The chain recombines TRBV7-2 with TRBJ2-2, with D uncertain. The CDR3 has 12 amino acids. Trimming stripped 4 bases from V and 6 bases from J, with 6 bases between. Germline V gene sequence: CDR1 SGHTA, CDR2 FQGNSA. The CDR3 region has the DNA TGTGCCAGCAGCTCGACCCCCGGGGAGCTGTTTTTT. Encoded protein: CASSSTPGELFF.

Of note for this clonotype: This likely came from a read error, as a far larger clone is one base away. The V gene is TRBV11-2, the J gene TRBJ2-1, with D unresolved. V was clipped by 3 bases and J by 10 bases, with 16 bases between them. Germline CDR1 and CDR2: SGHAT and FQNNGV. The CDR3 contains 14 residues. CDR3 DNA sequence: TGTGCCAGCAGCTTGGGCAGGTCCTTATACGAGCAGTTCTTC. It codes for CASSLGRSLYEQFF.

This clonotype was observed at least ten times. This chain joins TRBV7-8 and TRBJ2-1, with 8 bases aligning to TRBD1. CDR3 length: 15 residues. CDR1 and CDR2 from the germline V gene are SGHVS and FQNEAQ. The V and J ends lost 6 bases and 5 bases, in that order; junction bases with no gene match: 9. The chain's CDR3 is CASSNRGKANNEQFF. The CDR3 DNA reads TGTGCCAGCAGTAACAGGGGGAAGGCCAACAATGAGCAGTTCTTC.

This clonotype appeared a few times. A much larger clone differs from this one at a single base, so this may be a read error. The chain couples TRBV28 to TRBJ1-1; D not resolved. Per germline, CDR1 MDHEN and CDR2 SYDVKM. CDR3 size: 15 residues. CDR3 bases: TGTGCCGGCAGTCCGCCTGGACCTCCGTATTCTGAAGCTTTCTTT. Translating it yields CAGSPPGPPYSEAFF.

Remarks on this clonotype: This clone may be a read error of a much larger clone one base away. This chain joins TRBV7-9 and TRBJ1-6, with a tentative D call TRBD1 (5 bases). Germline CDR1 and CDR2: SEHNR and FQNEAQ (reference sequence). The CDR3 is 14 residues long. CDR3 in DNA: TGTGCCAGCAGCCAGGGACTGCTTAATTCACCCCTCCGCTTT. Amino acids: CASSQGLLNSPLRF.

This clonotype was observed a few times. V gene TRBV29-1 combines with J gene TRBJ2-5; D gene uncertain. CDR1 and CDR2 from the germline V gene are SQVTM and ANQGSEA. The CDR3 totals 11 residues. Trimming cost V 5 bases and J 1 base, with 5 bases left between them. Here the CDR3 DNA reads TGCAGCGTTCCAAGCCAAGAGACCCAGTACTTC. This sequence encodes CSVPSQETQYF.

Comment on this clonotype: A junction end diverges from the germline sequence, so it may reflect a read error. Written as DNA, the CDR3 is TGCAGCGTTGGAGGGAGGGCCCTTTTCAATGAGCAGTTGTTC. Translation gives CSVGGRALFNEQLF. The J gene is TRBJ2-5, the V gene TRBV29-1, with 7 bases lining up with TRBD2. The CDR3 is 14 amino acids. Germline V gene data show CDR1 as SQVTM and CDR2 as ANQGSEA. The full variable domain, rest sourced from reference TRBV29-1 and TRBJ2-5, is SAVISQKPSRDICQRGTSLTIQCQVDSQVTMMFWYRQQPGQSLTLIATANQGSEATYESGFVIDKFPISRPNLTFSTLTVSNMSPEDSSIYLCSVGGRALFNEQLFGPGTRLLVL.

This clonotype has at least ten counts. The chain has TRBV27 and TRBJ1-6, with D hard to call. CDR3 size: 13 residues. The V and J ends lost 5 bases and 9 bases respectively, with 11 bases between them. Germline-derived CDR1 and CDR2 are MNHEY and SMNVEV (reference sequence). CDR3 DNA: TGTGCCAGCAGTGAGATCGAAGCTTCACCCCTCCACTTT. Translated: CASSEIEASPLHF.

The chain uses TRBV9 and TRBJ1-6, with a possible D match to TRBD1 (5 bases). Trimming cost V 3 bases and J 10 bases, with 11 bases left between them. This CDR3 has 13 residues. Germline-derived CDR1 and CDR2 are SGDLS and YYNGEE. CDR3 residues: CASSAREYSPLHF. The DNA for the CDR3 is TGTGCCAGCAGCGCCAGGGAGTACTCACCCCTCCACTTT.

The chain carries TRBV7-3 and TRBJ1-2; possibly TRBD1 for D (5 bases). This CDR3 contains 13 residues. Trimming cost V 5 bases and J 8 bases, with 15 bases left between them. Germline V gene lookup returns CDR1 SGHTA and CDR2 FQGTGA. This CDR3 reads CASSPDSSRGYTF. The DNA for the CDR3 is TGTGCCAGCAGCCCTGACAGCAGTCGGGGCTACACCTTC. The full variable domain, in which reference TRBV7-3 and TRBJ1-2 provide the parts outside the CDR3, is GAGVSQTPSNKVTEKGKYVELRCDPISGHTALYWYRQSLGQGPEFLIYFQGTGAADDSGLPNDRFFAVRPEGSVSTLKIQRTERGDSAVYLCASSPDSSRGYTFGSGTRLTVV.

This clonotype was seen ten or more times. CDR3 residues: CASSRGGSGSSYEQYF. In nucleotides, the CDR3 is TGCGCCAGCAGCCGGGGCGGGAGTGGGAGCTCCTACGAGCAGTACTTC. The rearrangement uses TRBV4-1 and TRBJ2-7; 7 bases are shared with TRBD2. The germline V gene has CDR1 MGHRA and CDR2 YSYEKL. CDR3 size: 16 residues. V gave up 4 bases and J gave up 0 bases; unmatched junction bases: 9.